What follows are 9 T cell receptor beta chains derived from one specimen sequenced in a study of blood T cell repertoires in COVID-19. Generated by immunoSEQ multiplex PCR, the TCRdb table keeps only in-frame clones and is missing some. The table shows about 300,000 clones, with about 91% occurring only once. The sequenced sample was peripheral blood. The receptors were gathered from a woman in her thirties who had recovered from COVID-19.

This clone was detected a few times. This chain links TRBV6-1 with TRBJ1-2; D is uncertain. Trimming cost V 2 bases and J 4 bases, with 8 bases left between them. The CDR3 totals 13 residues. Looked up from germline, CDR1 is MNHNS and CDR2 is SASEGT. The CDR3 loop is CASSETRVYGYTF. The CDR3 nucleotides are TGTGCCAGCAGTGAAACCCGGGTCTATGGCTACACCTTC.

This chain connects TRBV18 to TRBJ1-6; 8 positions match TRBD1. With V trimmed by 5 bases and J by 9 bases, 9 bases remained unmatched. Germline lookup yields CDR1 KGHSH and CDR2 LQKENI. This CDR3 has 15 amino acids. The DNA of the CDR3 is TGTGCCAGCTCAACCACCCAGGGGGCGAGTTCACCCCTCCACTTT. Translation: CASSTTQGASSPLHF. Full variable domain (remainder filled in from reference TRBV18 and TRBJ1-6): NAGVMQNPRHLVRRRGQEARLRCSPMKGHSHVYWYRQLPEEGLKFMVYLQKENIIDESGMPKERFSAEFPKEGPSILRIQQVVRGDSAAYFCASSTTQGASSPLHFGNGTRLTVT.

The chain uses TRBV15 and TRBJ2-2; D may be TRBD2 (6 bases). This CDR3 comprises 14 residues. Trimming cost V 6 bases and J 2 bases, with 10 bases left between them. CDR1 and CDR2 from the germline V gene are LNHNV and YYDKDF (reference sequence). The CDR3 region has the DNA TGTGCCACCAGTCTCGGGGGAAACACCGGGGAGCTGTTTTTT. It translates to CATSLGGNTGELFF.

This clone was found once. The V call is TRBV28, the J call TRBJ2-7; a possible D gene is TRBD2 (5 bases). Trimming pared 5 bases from V and 2 bases from J, leaving 13 bases between. There are 14 residues in the CDR3. From germline, CDR1 is MDHEN and CDR2 SYDVKM. CDR3 sequence (DNA): TGTGCCAGCAGTCCGTACGCCGGGGCCTACGAGCAGTACTTC. This codes for CASSPYAGAYEQYF.

This clone appeared a few times. The genes are TRBV23-1 and TRBJ2-6; 8 nucleotides agree with TRBD1. TRBV23-1 is sorted into the ORF group, with uncertain function. Trimming took 0 bases from V and 1 from J; bases not matched to a gene: 5. The CDR3 is 18 residues long. The CDR3, as DNA: TGCGCCAGCAGTCAATCGGCGACAGGGGCTTCTGGGGCCAACGTCCTGACTTTC. Amino acid sequence: CASSQSATGASGANVLTF.

The rearrangement joins TRBV5-1 to TRBJ1-4; TRBD1 agrees at 8 bases. Germline CDR1 reads SGHRS; CDR2 reads YFSETQ. V trimming: 4 bases; J trimming: 4 bases; junction bases outside the gene matches: 3. The CDR3 loop spans 14 amino acids. The CDR3 here is CASSRQGSNEKLFF. DNA of the CDR3: TGCGCCAGCAGCCGACAGGGGAGTAATGAAAAACTGTTTTTT.

The rearrangement uses TRBV4-2 and TRBJ1-2, with 7 bases that match TRBD1. The V gene end was trimmed by 3 bases and the J gene end by 0 bases; junction bases not matched to a gene: 13. This CDR3 has 18 amino acids. The germline CDR1 and CDR2 sequences are LGHNA and YNFKEQ. CDR3 DNA sequence: TGTGCCAGCAGCCAGCGGACAGGTCGGGAGTCCACTAACTATGGCTACACCTTC. Protein: CASSQRTGRESTNYGYTF.

The V gene is TRBV19, the J gene TRBJ2-7, with a weak D call TRBD2 (5 bases). The CDR3 spans 15 residues. V was pared by 2 bases and J by 2 bases, with 13 bases between. From germline, CDR1 is LNHDA and CDR2 SQIVND (reference sequence). The CDR3 DNA reads as TGTGCCAGTAGTATATCTTTAGACGGGACCTACGAGCAGTACTTC. As protein: CASSISLDGTYEQYF.

This clone has only one observation. The chain has TRBV15 and TRBJ1-4, with D possibly being TRBD1 (6 bases). From germline, CDR1 is LNHNV and CDR2 YYDKDF (reference sequence). V was pared by 1 base and J by 4 bases, with 10 bases between. This CDR3 comprises 15 residues. The DNA for the CDR3 is TGTGCCACCAGCAGAGTTCAGGGGTATAATGAAAAACTGTTTTTT. Its translation: CATSRVQGYNEKLFF.